In this sample, the clone carrying this T cell receptor (beta chain) turned up a few times. Germline assignment: CDR1 LGHNA and CDR2 YNFKEQ. The CDR3 runs 14 residues. Trimming left V 2 bases short and J 3 bases short, with 10 bases between. From RNA transcripts, TCR beta CDR3 regions were amplified. The TCR CDR3 was amplified in a first-round RT-PCR using the HTBI primer set. TCRdb reanalysed the multiplex PCR reads using MiXCR and keeps one entry per CDR3 protein. The data show 300,000 to 500,000 distinct CDR3 sequences, more than 13% seen once. The entry originates in a study of T cells in Graves' hyperthyroidism and ophthalmopathy. About the research overall: Any treatment followed the collection of peripheral blood at initial diagnosis.

V usage is TRBV4-2 and J usage is TRBJ2-5, with D maybe TRBD1 (6 bases). The specimen was blood. The sequence was collected from a woman aged 30 to 39 with Graves' hyperthyroidism. The CDR3 region is CASSQQGREETQYF. For the CDR3, the DNA is TGTGCCAGCAGCCAACAGGGGCGGGAAGAGACCCAGTACTTC.